These 14 T cell receptor beta chains originate from one sample sequenced in a study of blood T cell repertoires in COVID-19. Method: immunoSEQ multiplex PCR; TCRdb's copy keeps in-frame clones and lacks some. The repertoire includes around 41,000 clones, roughly nine tenths of them detected once, and 9.6% sits in the top ten. Input material: peripheral blood. Receptors were obtained from a woman of 80 years or more with active COVID-19.

The J gene is TRBJ2-7, the V gene TRBV5-6; 9 nucleotides match TRBD2. This CDR3 has 14 amino acids. Trimming took 0 bases from V and 12 from J; bases not matched to a gene: 10. CDR1 is SGHDT and CDR2 is YYEEEE in the germline V gene. The CDR3 DNA reads TGTGCCAGCAGCTTGGCCGGTAGCGGGGGTCAGGCGTACTTC. Translation: CASSLAGSGGQAYF. Drawing the rest from reference TRBV5-6 and TRBJ2-7, the complete variable domain is DAGVTQSPTHLIKTRGQQVTLRCSPKSGHDTVSWYQQALGQGPQFIFQYYEEEERQRGNFPDRFSGHQFPNYSSELNVNALLLGDSALYLCASSLAGSGGQAYFGPGTRLTVT.

This sequence joins TRBV11-2 and TRBJ2-2; a weak D match, TRBD1 (5 bases). This CDR3 spans 15 amino acids. The V end was cut by 5 bases, the J end by 0 bases, with 10 bases between. Germline CDR1 and CDR2: SGHAT and FQNNGV. The CDR3 loop is CASSPSTANTGELFF. For the CDR3, the DNA is TGTGCCAGCAGCCCCTCGACAGCGAACACCGGGGAGCTGTTTTTT.

The chain combines TRBV5-1 with TRBJ2-7, with 8 bases that match TRBD1. The V and J ends lost 4 bases and 0 bases, in that order; junction bases with no gene match: 9. The CDR3 extends over 16 amino acids. The germline gives CDR1 SGHRS, CDR2 YFSETQ. This chain's CDR3 is CASSEGTGTSSYEQYF. CDR3 in DNA: TGCGCCAGCAGCGAAGGGACAGGAACTAGCTCCTACGAGCAGTACTTC.

This clone was picked up one time. The rearrangement links TRBV5-1 to TRBJ1-1; D is unclear. The CDR3 totals 15 residues. V shed 1 base and J shed 0 bases, with 10 bases lying between them. CDR1 and CDR2 from the germline V gene are SGHRS and YFSETQ. The CDR3 loop is CASSLTDFMNTEAFF. CDR3 bases: TGCGCCAGCAGCTTGACAGATTTTATGAACACTGAAGCTTTCTTT.

This clone was seen a handful of times. The chain has TRBV12-3 or TRBV12-4 and TRBJ1-4, with 7 bases fitting TRBD1. The J segment lost 9 bases and the V segment lost 8 bases, leaving 9 bases of the junction unmatched. There are 13 residues in the CDR3. CDR3 nucleotide sequence: TGTGCCAGCGTACCGACAGGGAGGAAAAAACTGTTTTTT. This sequence encodes CASVPTGRKKLFF.

V gene TRBV7-2 combines with J gene TRBJ2-5; a weak D match, TRBD1 (6 bases). CDR3 length: 13 amino acids. Germline loops: CDR1 SGHTA, CDR2 FQGNSA. V was shortened by 5 bases and J by 1 base, with 8 bases between the two germline ends. CDR3 DNA: TGTGCCAGCAGCCCGGACAGCCAAGAGACCCAGTACTTC. As protein: CASSPDSQETQYF.

This chain links TRBV3-1 (or the pseudogene TRBV3-2) with TRBJ2-3; 9 bases align to TRBD2. The trim removed 0 bases at V and 6 bases at J, leaving 7 bases unmatched. The CDR3 totals 16 residues. Germline CDR1 LGHDT, CDR2 YNNKEL (reference sequence). In DNA form, the CDR3 reads TGTGCCAGCAGCCAAGATCCCGCGGGGGGGAGGGATACGCAGTATTTT. It translates to CASSQDPAGGRDTQYF.

The genes are TRBV2 and TRBJ2-2; TRBD1 might be the D (5 bases). Germline lookup yields CDR1 SNHLY and CDR2 FYNNEI. The CDR3 totals 13 residues. The ends were cut back, 6 bases at V and 5 bases at J, with 10 bases in the middle. Here the CDR3 DNA reads TGTGCCAGCAGCCTTGCAGGGACCGGGGAGCTGTTTTTT. It translates to CASSLAGTGELFF.

The genes are TRBV19 and TRBJ2-3; the match to TRBD2 covers 8 bases. This CDR3 comprises 14 residues. With 9 bases clipped from V and 3 bases from J, the junction kept 8 bases outside the gene matches. Germline V gene data show CDR1 as LNHDA and CDR2 as SQIVND (reference sequence). CDR3 residues: CARDRGGVTDTQYF. CDR3 nucleotide sequence: TGTGCCAGGGATCGGGGGGGCGTAACAGATACGCAGTATTTT.

The chain recombines TRBV24-1 with TRBJ2-1, with D tentatively TRBD2 (5 bases). The germline V and J ends were trimmed by 0 bases and 7 bases, with 12 bases remaining between them. CDR1 and CDR2 (germline): KGHDR, SFDVKD. The CDR3 consists of 15 residues. The CDR3 bases are TGTGCCACCAGTGATTTGAGAGGGAGCATAAATGAGCAGTTCTTC. Its protein product is CATSDLRGSINEQFF.

The V gene is TRBV6-6, the J gene TRBJ1-6, with D tentatively TRBD1 (6 bases). The CDR3 loop spans 16 amino acids. Per germline, CDR1 MNHNY and CDR2 SVGAGI (reference sequence). V lost 6 bases to trimming and J lost 0 bases, with 12 bases between them. Here the CDR3 DNA reads TGTGCCAGCAGCCTGGACAGAAGCTCCTATAATTCACCCCTCCACTTT. Protein product: CASSLDRSSYNSPLHF.

The chain is built from TRBV7-2 and TRBJ1-4, with TRBD1 matching over 7 bases. CDR1 is SGHTA and CDR2 is FQGNSA in the germline V gene. After removal of 5 bases from V and 8 bases from J, the junction contained 14 bases not matched to a gene. This CDR3 contains 16 residues. The CDR3 coding sequence is TGTGCCAGCAGCGGCGATACGACAGGGCTGAGAGAAAAACTGTTTTTT. Translated: CASSGDTTGLREKLFF.

J is TRBJ1-6 and V is TRBV30; 10 positions match TRBD1. Germline values: CDR1 GTSNPN, CDR2 SVGIG (reference sequence). This CDR3 spans 13 amino acids. J was trimmed by 8 bases and V by 3 bases; bases with no gene match: 1. CDR3 amino acids: CAWSGQGDSPLHF. In DNA form, the CDR3 reads TGTGCCTGGAGCGGACAGGGGGATTCACCCCTCCACTTT.

This sequence joins TRBV30 and TRBJ1-1, with D possibly being TRBD1 (6 bases). V was shortened by 5 bases and J by 11 bases, with 24 bases between the two germline ends. The CDR3 extends over 14 amino acids. Germline lookup yields CDR1 GTSNPN and CDR2 SVGIG (reference sequence). The CDR3 DNA reads TGTGCCTGGCACCCAGGGGACGCACGAGTGTGGGCTTTCTTT. This sequence encodes CAWHPGDARVWAFF.